The T cell receptor (beta chain) described here comes from a study of shared clonotypes between healthy human individuals. As for this clone: Its antigen is still unknown.

TCRdb's table, derived via immunoSEQ multiplex PCR, lists solely in-frame clones and lacks some. The data show some 2,000,000 clones, under 97% seen once. Partitioning of CD4+ cells yielded a CD45RA+ naive subset and a CD45RA-negative memory subset. General study points: For sorted subsets, rarefaction showed incomplete sequencing despite large depth. What naive subsets generally showed was a larger estimated richness than memory subsets showed.

This CDR3 comprises 14 residues. The germline gives CDR1 SGHRS, CDR2 YFSETQ. V was pared by 2 bases and J by 4 bases, with 2 bases of the junction left unmatched. The receptor was derived from a man between 18 and 29 years old in good health. The sample comprised naive CD4+ T cells sorted from blood. Subset here: CD45RA+ positively selected. The chain couples TRBV5-1 to TRBJ2-2; 7 bases agree with TRBD2. This CDR3 reads CASSFAGVTGELFF. The CDR3 region has the DNA TGCGCCAGCAGCTTTGCGGGGGTCACCGGGGAGCTGTTTTTT.